These 17 T cell receptor beta chains came from one sample sequenced in a study of identifying expanded T cells in peripheral blood. The assay was immunoSEQ multiplex PCR, and TCRdb's table has in-frame clones only and misses some. The sample records approximately 90,000 clones, 86% being singletons. The specimen was blood. The receptors originated from a person aged 18-70 years in good health.

V is TRBV16 and J is TRBJ2-3; 9 nucleotides agree with TRBD1. Germline-derived CDR1 and CDR2 are KGHSY and FQNENV. The length of the CDR3 is 15 residues. After removal of 2 bases from V and 3 bases from J, the junction contained 3 bases not matched to a gene. The chain's CDR3 is CASSQAGQGTDTQYF. Written as DNA, the CDR3 is TGTGCCAGCAGCCAAGCAGGACAGGGGACAGATACGCAGTATTTT.

This clone was seen a handful of times. CDR3 bases: TGTGCCAGTATGGACAGGGTCAATCAGCCCCAGCATTTT. This sequence encodes CASMDRVNQPQHF. The chain is built from TRBV19 and TRBJ1-5; 8 nucleotides match TRBD1. Trimming removed 7 bases from V and 3 bases from J; junction bases left unmatched: 2. The germline V gene has CDR1 LNHDA and CDR2 SQIVND (reference sequence). The CDR3 is 13 amino acids.

This clone has more than one count but fewer than ten. The V call is TRBV7-6, the J call TRBJ1-6; TRBD1 agrees at 7 bases. The V and J ends lost 3 bases and 7 bases, in that order; junction bases with no gene match: 6. This CDR3 spans 15 amino acids. Germline assignment: CDR1 SGHVS and CDR2 FNYEAQ. CDR3 DNA sequence: TGTGCCAGCAGCTTGCCCACAGGGGTCAATTCACCCCTCCACTTT. Amino acids: CASSLPTGVNSPLHF.

The rearrangement uses TRBV5-6 and TRBJ1-6; D possibly corresponds to TRBD1 (5 bases). The CDR3 loop spans 16 amino acids. Germline CDR1 is SGHDT and CDR2 is YYEEEE. V was trimmed by 4 bases and J by 7 bases, leaving 18 bases between them. The CDR3 bases are TGTGCCAGCAGCCTCCTGGGGGAATTAGTGAATTCACCCCTCCACTTT. Amino acids: CASSLLGELVNSPLHF.

This clone was observed once. The chain recombines TRBV2 with TRBJ1-6; 12 positions match TRBD1. The V gene end was trimmed by 8 bases and the J gene end by 6 bases; junction bases not matched to a gene: 8. Germline CDR1 reads SNHLY; CDR2 reads FYNNEI. The CDR3 loop spans 16 amino acids. DNA of the CDR3: TGTGCCAGCGGGGGACAGGGGGCCCCTTTTAATTCACCCCTCCACTTT. Its protein product is CASGGQGAPFNSPLHF.

The rearrangement joins TRBV7-6 to TRBJ1-2; 8 positions agree with TRBD1. Germline CDR1 reads SGHVS; CDR2 reads FNYEAQ. The CDR3 consists of 13 residues. The J segment lost 4 bases and the V segment lost 5 bases, leaving 3 bases of the junction unmatched. The CDR3 is CASSPGQGYGYTF. In DNA, the CDR3 is TGTGCCAGCAGCCCCGGACAGGGCTATGGCTACACCTTC.

The V and J genes are TRBV13 and TRBJ1-1; D remains ambiguous. The germline V and J ends were trimmed by 1 base and 4 bases, with 7 bases remaining between them. Germline CDR1 is PRHDT and CDR2 is FYEKMQ (reference sequence). The CDR3 contains 13 residues. The CDR3 bases are TGTGCCAGCAGCTTAGAATCGGGCACTGAAGCTTTCTTT. This codes for CASSLESGTEAFF.

The V and J genes are TRBV14 and TRBJ1-1; no reliable D call. This CDR3 comprises 13 residues. The V end was cut by 1 base, the J end by 10 bases, with 13 bases between. Germline V CDR1 and CDR2: SGHDN, FVKESK. The chain's CDR3 is CASSQVGPLGAFF. CDR3 in DNA: TGTGCCAGCAGCCAAGTAGGACCTTTGGGAGCTTTCTTT.

In its sample, this clone was seen once. The chain uses TRBV19 and TRBJ1-5; no definite D call. Germline loops: CDR1 LNHDA, CDR2 SQIVND (reference sequence). Trimming shortened V by 6 bases and J by 2 bases, and 14 bases separated the two germline ends. The CDR3 is made up of 15 amino acids. CDR3 DNA: TGTGCCAGTAGCCCTCAACGGAAGGGCAATCAGCCCCAGCATTTT. Protein product: CASSPQRKGNQPQHF.

V is TRBV30 and J is TRBJ1-3; D remains unclear. The germline V gene encodes CDR1 GTSNPN and CDR2 SVGIG (reference sequence). V was pared by 3 bases and J by 0 bases, with 9 bases between. The CDR3 totals 14 residues. CDR3 DNA: TGTGCCTGGAGACGGCCGGCCTCTGGAAACACCATATATTTT. It specifies CAWRRPASGNTIYF.

V usage is TRBV18 and J usage is TRBJ1-1; D ambiguous. Trimming cost V 2 bases and J 10 bases, with 8 bases left between them. Germline CDR1 reads KGHSH; CDR2 reads LQKENI. The CDR3 loop spans 11 amino acids. The CDR3 here is CASSPGAGAFF. The CDR3 nucleotides read TGTGCCAGCTCACCAGGAGCTGGAGCTTTCTTT.

In its sample, this clone was seen once. The chain uses TRBV11-2 and TRBJ1-1; 10 bases match TRBD1. The V gene's germline CDR1 is SGHAT and CDR2 FQNNGV. This CDR3 has 13 amino acids. V shed 5 bases, J shed 10 bases, and the junction held 7 bases outside the gene matches. CDR3 in amino acids: CASSRGWDRGAFF. Written as DNA, the CDR3 is TGTGCCAGCAGCCGAGGGTGGGACAGGGGAGCTTTCTTT.

This rearrangement joins TRBV6-4 to TRBJ2-3; D is possibly TRBD2 (5 bases). The V gene's germline CDR1 is MRHNA and CDR2 SNTAGT. The CDR3 is made up of 13 amino acids. V lost 3 bases and J 4 bases, leaving 8 bases between the germline ends. The DNA for the CDR3 is TGTGCCAGCAGTGATCCGGGGTCAGATACGCAGTATTTT. Translating gives CASSDPGSDTQYF.

V usage is TRBV29-1 and J usage is TRBJ2-3, with 8 bases lining up with TRBD1. Germline-derived CDR1 and CDR2 are SQVTM and ANQGSEA. CDR3 length equals 17 residues. With V trimmed by 5 bases and J by 1 base, 14 bases remained unmatched. The CDR3 sequence is CSVRAPLTGDGTDTQYF. In DNA, the CDR3 is TGCAGCGTTCGCGCCCCCCTGACAGGGGACGGCACAGATACGCAGTATTTT.

This clone was seen more than once but under ten times. The chain employs TRBV19 and TRBJ1-2, with D hard to call. Germline loops: CDR1 LNHDA, CDR2 SQIVND (reference sequence). The length of the CDR3 is 13 residues. Deletions cut 1 base from V and 6 bases from J, with 9 bases between. This CDR3 is CASSIVGFHGYTF. The CDR3 DNA is TGTGCCAGTAGTATAGTTGGATTCCATGGCTACACCTTC.

This rearrangement joins TRBV7-7 to TRBJ2-7, with 8 bases matching TRBD1. The CDR3 covers 13 residues. The J segment lost 6 bases and the V segment lost 5 bases, leaving 6 bases of the junction unmatched. In germline, CDR1 is SSHAT, CDR2 FNYEAQ (reference sequence). The CDR3 region has the DNA TGTGCCAGCAGCCCCTCGACAGGGGCCGAGCAGTACTTC. It encodes CASSPSTGAEQYF. The full variable domain, with the rest looked up from reference TRBV7-7 and TRBJ2-7, is GAGVSQSPRYKVTKRGQDVTLRCDPISSHATLYWYQQALGQGPEFLTYFNYEAQPDKSGLPSDRFSAERPEGSISTLTIQRTEQRDSAMYRCASSPSTGAEQYFGPGTRLTVT.

This rearrangement joins TRBV5-4 to TRBJ2-2; 8 positions match TRBD2. The length of the CDR3 is 15 residues. The J segment lost 1 base and the V segment lost 1 base, leaving 0 bases of the junction unmatched. Looked up from germline, CDR1 is SGHNT and CDR2 is YYREEE (reference sequence). The CDR3 DNA reads as TGTGCCAGCAGCTTGACTAGCGGGAACACCGGGGAGCTGTTTTTT. It translates to CASSLTSGNTGELFF.